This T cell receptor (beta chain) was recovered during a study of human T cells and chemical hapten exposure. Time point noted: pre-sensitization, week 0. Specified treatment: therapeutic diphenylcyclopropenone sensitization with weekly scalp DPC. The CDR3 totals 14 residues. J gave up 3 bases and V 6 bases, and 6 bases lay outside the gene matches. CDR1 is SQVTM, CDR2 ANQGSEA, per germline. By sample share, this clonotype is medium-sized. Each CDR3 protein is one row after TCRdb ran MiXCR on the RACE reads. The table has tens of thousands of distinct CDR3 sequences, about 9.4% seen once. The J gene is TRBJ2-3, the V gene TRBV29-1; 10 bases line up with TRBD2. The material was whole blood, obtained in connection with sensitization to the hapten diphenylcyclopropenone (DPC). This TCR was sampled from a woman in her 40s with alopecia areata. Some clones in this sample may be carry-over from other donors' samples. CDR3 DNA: TGCAGCGTCGTTCTAGCGGGGGCGACAGATACGCAGTATTTT. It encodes CSVVLAGATDTQYF.